The 30 T cell receptor beta chains in this list originate from one sample, sequenced in a study of CD4 T cell repertoires in COVID-19 (dated by TCRdb to the early 2020s). Memory T cell samples that were not cultured went straight to sequencing right after ex vivo isolation. Preparation of the library involved the immunoSEQ multiplex PCR assay. TCRdb's version of the immuneACCESS table is confined to in-frame rearrangements and falls short of the full clone set. An unresolved V gene accounts for under half of the shortfall where checked; the remainder is of unknown origin. Present in this sample are about 8,400 clones, less than 90% of which were seen just once. The ten largest account for more than 2% of the sample. Sequenced here: effector memory CD4+ T cells from blood, sampled before the COVID-19 pandemic. In light of the paper, this sample's cell subset or site label describes: CD4+ T effector memory cells. Source of these receptors: a human donor who had COVID-19.

The J gene is TRBJ1-2, the V gene TRBV6-5; the match to TRBD1 covers 11 bases. Germline-derived CDR1 and CDR2 are MNHEY and SVGAGI. After removal of 4 bases from V and 4 bases from J, the junction contained 8 bases not matched to a gene. The CDR3 runs to 16 residues. CDR3 region: CASSSIRTGGGYGYTF. The CDR3 DNA is TGTGCCAGCAGTTCAATACGGACAGGGGGCGGCTATGGCTACACCTTC.

The chain uses TRBV19 and TRBJ1-1, with no clear D. The CDR3 is 11 residues long. The V end lost 7 bases, the J end lost 6 bases, and 9 bases lay between the germline ends. The germline CDR1 and CDR2 sequences are LNHDA and SQIVND (reference sequence). The CDR3 DNA sequence: TGTGCCAGTATACGGCAGGCTGAAGCTTTCTTT. Translation gives CASIRQAEAFF.

V is TRBV7-2 and J is TRBJ1-1; TRBD1 aligns across 11 bases. The trim removed 4 bases at V and 10 bases at J, leaving 5 bases unmatched. The CDR3 is 13 amino acids. CDR1 and CDR2 from the germline V gene are SGHTA and FQGNSA. Here the CDR3 DNA reads TGTGCCAGCAGCTATACCGGGACAGGGGGAGCTTTCTTT. It codes for CASSYTGTGGAFF.

This chain links TRBV29-1 with TRBJ2-7; 10 nucleotides align to TRBD2. The V gene end was trimmed by 7 bases and the J gene end by 4 bases; junction bases not matched to a gene: 4. CDR3 length equals 12 residues. CDR1 and CDR2 (germline): SQVTM, ANQGSEA. DNA for the CDR3: TGCAGCGCTCGGACTAGCGGTTACGAGCAGTACTTC. It is translated as CSARTSGYEQYF.

This chain uses TRBV28 with TRBJ1-1; the match to TRBD1 covers 9 bases. CDR1 is MDHEN and CDR2 is SYDVKM in the germline V gene. Losses at the gene ends were 6 bases for V and 4 bases for J; bases not matched to a gene: 3. This CDR3 has 13 amino acids. The CDR3 region is CASRGTGTTEAFF. CDR3 DNA sequence: TGTGCCAGCAGGGGGACAGGGACCACTGAAGCTTTCTTT.

The J gene is TRBJ2-2, the V gene TRBV4-2; TRBD2 aligns across 9 bases. This CDR3 comprises 17 residues. With 3 bases clipped from V and 0 bases from J, the junction kept 5 bases outside the gene matches. Germline CDR1 and CDR2: LGHNA and YNFKEQ. The CDR3 DNA follows: TGTGCCAGCAGCCATAGCGGGAGAGGAACGAACACCGGGGAGCTGTTTTTT. This gives the protein CASSHSGRGTNTGELFF.

The chain uses TRBV19 and TRBJ2-4; tentatively, D is TRBD2 (6 bases). V shed 2 bases and J shed 0 bases, with 14 bases lying between them. CDR1 and CDR2 (germline): LNHDA, SQIVND (reference sequence). The CDR3 covers 17 residues. The CDR3 is CASSISLGGLAKNIQYF. DNA of the CDR3: TGTGCCAGTAGTATAAGCCTCGGGGGATTAGCCAAAAACATTCAGTACTTC.

The chain combines TRBV7-2 with TRBJ1-5; unclear D gene. There are 15 residues in the CDR3. Between the trimmed V and J ends, which lost 5 bases and 3 bases, there was a span of 14 bases. Germline assignment: CDR1 SGHTA and CDR2 FQGNSA. The CDR3: CASSPESGDNQPQHF. DNA of the CDR3: TGTGCCAGCAGCCCGGAGTCCGGGGACAATCAGCCCCAGCATTTT.

V usage is TRBV28 and J usage is TRBJ2-3; TRBD2 is a possible D gene (6 bases). Germline V gives CDR1 MDHEN, CDR2 SYDVKM. The CDR3 is 14 residues long. Trimming left V 6 bases short and J 0 bases short, with 10 bases between. This CDR3 reads CASSPSGSTDTQYF. In DNA, the CDR3 is TGTGCCAGCAGCCCCAGCGGGAGCACAGATACGCAGTATTTT.

This clone was counted only a few times. This sequence joins TRBV7-9 and TRBJ1-1; TRBD1 might be the D (5 bases). V was clipped by 4 bases and J by 7 bases, with 13 bases between them. The CDR3 runs to 13 residues. Germline values: CDR1 SEHNR, CDR2 FQNEAQ (reference sequence). The CDR3 spells CASSSFQGNEAFF. DNA of the CDR3: TGTGCCAGCAGCTCTTTCCAGGGAAATGAAGCTTTCTTT.

In this sample, this clone is medium-sized. This chain links TRBV4-2 with TRBJ1-4; the match to TRBD1 covers 8 bases. V was clipped by 2 bases and J by 8 bases; unmatched bases: 10. The CDR3 length is 16 residues. CDR1 and CDR2 from the germline V gene are LGHNA and YNFKEQ. The CDR3 DNA is TGTGCCAGCAGCCAAACAGAGGGACAGGCTCTCGAAAAACTGTTTTTT. This encodes CASSQTEGQALEKLFF.

The genes are TRBV28 and TRBJ1-5; 7 nucleotides match TRBD1. Germline-derived CDR1 and CDR2 are MDHEN and SYDVKM. This CDR3 comprises 18 residues. V shed 1 base and J 6 bases; nucleotides not matched to a gene: 15. CDR3: CASSLLSGWDRRVQPQHF. DNA of the CDR3: TGTGCCAGCAGTTTATTGTCCGGCTGGGACAGACGGGTTCAGCCCCAGCATTTT.

J is TRBJ1-6 and V is TRBV13; D is possibly TRBD1 (5 bases). Germline loops: CDR1 PRHDT, CDR2 FYEKMQ (reference sequence). The CDR3 consists of 14 residues. V lost 3 bases, J lost 9 bases, and 12 bases lay in between. The CDR3 protein is CASSFSRDSSPLHF. As DNA, the CDR3 is TGTGCCAGCAGCTTCAGCAGGGATAGTTCACCCCTCCACTTT.

The chain is built from TRBV9 and TRBJ2-6; 7 positions match TRBD2. The CDR3 contains 16 residues. CDR1 is SGDLS, CDR2 YYNGEE, per germline. Trimming cost V 4 bases and J 0 bases; bases outside gene matches: 4. The DNA of the CDR3 is TGTGCCAGCAGCTCCACGGGGGGCTCTGGGGCCAACGTCCTGACTTTC. Translation: CASSSTGGSGANVLTF.

In DNA, the CDR3 is TGTGCCAGCAGCCCCTCGACAGGGTCGGGCACTGAAGCTTTCTTT. Residues: CASSPSTGSGTEAFF. The chain combines TRBV7-9 with TRBJ1-1; 7 nucleotides align to TRBD1. Germline loops: CDR1 SEHNR, CDR2 FQNEAQ (reference sequence). This CDR3 contains 15 residues. The V gene end was trimmed by 5 bases and the J gene end by 4 bases; junction bases not matched to a gene: 10.

For this clone: In the same sample, other DNA sequences code for this CDR3. The chain employs TRBV6-1 and TRBJ1-2; D is unresolved. The CDR3 consists of 11 residues. Per the germline V gene, CDR1 is MNHNS and CDR2 is SASEGT. Trimming cost V 7 bases and J 1 base, with 4 bases left between them. The CDR3 region has the DNA TGTGCCAGCACTTATAACTATGGCTACACCTTC. Residues: CASTYNYGYTF.

This clone was detected once. This chain uses TRBV11-2 with TRBJ2-3; perhaps TRBD2 as D (6 bases). V lost 6 bases to trimming and J lost 0 bases, with 10 bases between them. From germline, CDR1 is SGHAT and CDR2 FQNNGV. The CDR3 is made up of 14 amino acids. The CDR3 region is CASRAGTSTDTQYF. The CDR3 DNA is TGTGCCAGCAGGGCGGGGACGAGCACAGATACGCAGTATTTT.

The chain recombines TRBV7-9 with TRBJ2-7; 9 positions agree with TRBD1. J lost 6 bases, V lost 4 bases, and 7 bases had no gene match. The CDR3 has 14 amino acids. CDR1 is SEHNR, CDR2 FQNEAQ, per germline (reference sequence). The CDR3 protein is CASSWGQGGIEQYF. The CDR3, as DNA: TGTGCCAGCAGCTGGGGACAGGGAGGGATCGAGCAGTACTTC.

J is TRBJ2-1 and V is TRBV5-1; 10 bases are a match to TRBD2. V dropped 4 bases and J dropped 4; count of bases not matched to a gene: 11. The germline V gene encodes CDR1 SGHRS and CDR2 YFSETQ. CDR3 length: 17 residues. The CDR3 is CASSPLKREGRYNEQFF. For the CDR3, the DNA is TGCGCCAGCAGCCCGTTGAAGCGGGAGGGCCGGTACAATGAGCAGTTCTTC. Full variable domain (rest looked up from reference TRBV5-1 and TRBJ2-1): KAGVTQTPRYLIKTRGQQVTLSCSPISGHRSVSWYQQTPGQGLQFLFEYFSETQRNKGNFPGRFSGRQFSNSRSEMNVSTLELGDSALYLCASSPLKREGRYNEQFFGPGTRLTVL.

This rearrangement joins TRBV6-1 to TRBJ1-1, with 10 bases matching TRBD1. J was trimmed by 4 bases and V by 2 bases; bases with no gene match: 4. Germline CDR1 is MNHNS and CDR2 is SASEGT. There are 15 residues in the CDR3. The chain's CDR3 is CASSEMWTGGTEAFF. DNA of the CDR3: TGTGCCAGCAGTGAAATGTGGACAGGGGGCACTGAAGCTTTCTTT.

In this sample, this clone turned up once. The J gene is TRBJ2-5, the V gene TRBV6-6, with 9 bases fitting TRBD1. CDR1 and CDR2 from the germline V gene are MNHNY and SVGAGI (reference sequence). Unmatched junction bases numbered 2, after V lost 0 bases and J lost 3 bases. The length of the CDR3 is 15 residues. The CDR3, as DNA: TGTGCCAGCAGTTACTCCGGGACAGGGAAAGAGACCCAGTACTTC. This gives the protein CASSYSGTGKETQYF.

The chain links TRBV2 to TRBJ1-2, with D hard to call. With 2 bases removed from V and 5 bases from J, the gap between germline ends came to 12 bases. CDR3 length: 14 amino acids. Germline V gene lookup returns CDR1 SNHLY and CDR2 FYNNEI. CDR3 region: CASSEMSGKYGYTF. The CDR3 DNA follows: TGTGCCAGCAGTGAAATGTCAGGCAAATATGGCTACACCTTC. The full variable domain, in which reference TRBV2 and TRBJ1-2 provide the parts outside the CDR3, is EPEVTQTPSHQVTQMGQEVILRCVPISNHLYFYWYRQILGQKVEFLVSFYNNEISEKSEIFDDQFSVERPDGSNFTLKIRSTKLEDSAMYFCASSEMSGKYGYTFGSGTRLTVV.

This chain uses TRBV5-1 with TRBJ1-4; D is possibly TRBD1 (6 bases). Germline V gives CDR1 SGHRS, CDR2 YFSETQ. This CDR3 comprises 18 residues. The ends were cut back, 0 bases at V and 1 base at J, with 16 bases in the middle. CDR3 residues: CASSLELRTAVTNEKLFF. CDR3 coding DNA: TGCGCCAGCAGCTTGGAACTTAGGACAGCGGTAACTAATGAAAAACTGTTTTTT.

This clone occurred once. The DNA of the CDR3 is TGCGCCAGCAGCTTGGACAGGTCTGGTGAGCAGTACTTC. Amino acid sequence: CASSLDRSGEQYF. V and J are TRBV5-1 and TRBJ2-7; D perhaps matches TRBD1 (5 bases). Per the germline V gene, CDR1 is SGHRS and CDR2 is YFSETQ. The V gene lost 0 bases and the J gene lost 7 bases, with 11 bases spanning the gap. The CDR3 covers 13 residues.

The CDR3 sequence: CASSLRPGGTGELFF. The DNA for the CDR3 is TGTGCCAGCAGCTTAAGGCCAGGGGGCACCGGGGAGCTGTTTTTT. This chain joins TRBV7-3 and TRBJ2-2, with 7 bases aligning to TRBD1. Looked up from germline, CDR1 is SGHTA and CDR2 is FQGTGA. The ends lost 1 base at V and 4 bases at J; junction bases unmatched: 3. The CDR3 runs to 15 residues.

The chain has TRBV10-2 and TRBJ1-5; possibly TRBD1 for D (5 bases). The germline gives CDR1 WSHSY, CDR2 SAAADI. This CDR3 has 14 amino acids. Trimming shortened V by 8 bases and J by 1 base, and 12 bases separated the two germline ends. The CDR3 DNA sequence: TGCGCCAGCGGGGGGAGGGGAAGCAATCAGCCCCAGCATTTT. Amino acid sequence: CASGGRGSNQPQHF.

The chain uses TRBV5-1 and TRBJ2-5, with D perhaps matching TRBD1 (5 bases). The last part of the DNA fits TRBJ2-7 better; the J call may be wrong. From germline, CDR1 is SGHRS and CDR2 YFSETQ. This CDR3 comprises 14 residues. CDR3 in DNA: TGCGCCAGCAGTACTGGGGCCGGAGTTAACGAGCAGTACTTC. The encoded protein is CASSTGAGVNEQYF.

The CDR3 DNA follows: TGTGCCAGCAGCTTGGAGGGGGGGCCGCGGGTTGCCGGCTACACCTTC. Its protein product is CASSLEGGPRVAGYTF. The chain employs TRBV7-3 and TRBJ1-2, with a possible D match to TRBD1 (6 bases). CDR1 SGHTA and CDR2 FQGTGA come from the germline V gene. Trimming cost V 3 bases and J 8 bases, with 22 bases left between them. The CDR3 is 16 residues long. The complete variable domain, with remaining parts taken from reference TRBV7-3 and TRBJ1-2, reads GAGVSQTPSNKVTEKGKYVELRCDPISGHTALYWYRQSLGQGPEFLIYFQGTGAADDSGLPNDRFFAVRPEGSVSTLKIQRTERGDSAVYLCASSLEGGPRVAGYTFGSGTRLTVV.

This chain links TRBV6-1 with TRBJ1-2, with 10 bases that match TRBD1. CDR3 length equals 15 residues. Trimming took 6 bases from V and 2 from J; bases not matched to a gene: 6. The germline V gene encodes CDR1 MNHNS and CDR2 SASEGT. The CDR3, as DNA: TGTGCCAGCAGCTCTCGGGACAGGGGAAACTATGGCTACACCTTC. Protein: CASSSRDRGNYGYTF.

CDR3 bases: TGCGCCAGCAGCTTGGATGTGACTAGCGGGGGGGCGGAAGAGACCCAGTACTTC. It is translated as CASSLDVTSGGAEETQYF. The V and J genes are TRBV5-1 and TRBJ2-5, with 14 bases lining up with TRBD2. V was pared by 0 bases and J by 3 bases, with 7 bases of the junction left unmatched. This CDR3 has 18 residues. Per germline, CDR1 SGHRS and CDR2 YFSETQ. Supplemented by reference TRBV5-1 and TRBJ2-5, the full variable domain reads KAGVTQTPRYLIKTRGQQVTLSCSPISGHRSVSWYQQTPGQGLQFLFEYFSETQRNKGNFPGRFSGRQFSNSRSEMNVSTLELGDSALYLCASSLDVTSGGAEETQYFGPGTRLLVL.